The entry below describes one T cell receptor beta chain. Distinct nucleotide sequences in the sample also encode this CDR3. This entry comes from a study of shared clonotypes between healthy human individuals. Trimming removed 3 bases at V and 4 bases at J, with 7 bases between. This CDR3 comprises 12 residues. Germline V gives CDR1 MNHEY, CDR2 SMNVEV (reference sequence). Assay used: immunoSEQ multiplex PCR; TCRdb lists only in-frame clones, some missing. The sample includes about 2.1 million clones, roughly 95% of them seen just once. CD8 cells classed as naive were CD45RO-negative and positively selected for CCR7, excluding terminally differentiated effector memory CD45RA+ cells.

The clonotype originates from a man aged 18 to 30 in good health. Some clones in this sample may be carry-over from other donors' samples. Specimen: naive CD8+ T cells from PBMCs. The V call is TRBV27, the J call TRBJ2-7, with D possibly being TRBD1 (5 bases). The CDR3 DNA sequence: TGTGCCAGCAGTTTCACAGGTTACGAGCAGTACTTC. Its protein is CASSFTGYEQYF.